The 22 T cell receptor beta chains below come from one sample, sequenced in a study of blood T cell repertoires in COVID-19. Using immunoSEQ multiplex PCR, the repertoire was profiled, and TCRdb retains in-frame clones only, with some absent. The sample lists roughly 180,000 clones; about 83% were seen once. Sequenced input: PBMCs or T cells enriched from blood (not recorded which). These TCRs come from a woman under 40 who had recovered from COVID-19.

The rearrangement joins TRBV28 to TRBJ1-4; 8 positions match TRBD1. Trimming at V came to 6 bases and at J to 5 bases, leaving 5 bases not matched to a gene. CDR3 length equals 14 residues. Germline CDR1 and CDR2: MDHEN and SYDVKM. CDR3 DNA: TGTGCCAGCAGATCAGGGGGCCGCAATGAAAAACTGTTTTTT. Amino acid sequence: CASRSGGRNEKLFF.

This clone has a handful of counts. The chain carries TRBV5-5 and TRBJ1-1; no clear D. Trimming shortened V by 1 base and J by 0 bases, and 7 bases separated the two germline ends. The germline CDR1 and CDR2 sequences are SGHKS and YYEKEE (reference sequence). This CDR3 region has 14 residues. Here the CDR3 reads CASSLNRMNTEAFF. CDR3 bases: TGTGCCAGCAGCTTGAACAGAATGAACACTGAAGCTTTCTTT.

The CDR3 nucleotides read TGTGCCAGCAGTGACCAGGGCTACGAGCAGTACTTC. Translated: CASSDQGYEQYF. The chain links TRBV28 to TRBJ2-7; possible D gene TRBD1, 5 bases. Germline V gene lookup returns CDR1 MDHEN and CDR2 SYDVKM. V lost 5 bases and J 3 bases, leaving 8 bases between the germline ends. The CDR3 length is 12 residues.

The chain employs TRBV5-1 and TRBJ2-3, with TRBD1 as a possible D gene (6 bases). CDR1 and CDR2 from the germline V gene are SGHRS and YFSETQ. V was pared by 4 bases and J by 1 base, with 16 bases between. The CDR3 covers 16 residues. Written as DNA, the CDR3 is TGCGCCAGCAGCAGCCAACAGGGACCCGGCACAGATACGCAGTATTTT. Its translation: CASSSQQGPGTDTQYF.

The rearrangement links TRBV5-4 to TRBJ1-3; TRBD1 matches at 7 bases. Germline V lookup: CDR1 SGHNT, CDR2 YYREEE (reference sequence). V lost 4 bases and J lost 0; bases outside the gene matches: 7. This CDR3 contains 16 residues. Here the CDR3 DNA reads TGTGCCAGCAGCGTGGGACAGTCGTTCTCTGGAAACACCATATATTTT. Translating gives CASSVGQSFSGNTIYF.

V gene TRBV5-8 combines with J gene TRBJ2-1; D is ambiguous. Germline CDR1 reads SGHTS; CDR2 reads YDEGEE. The germline V and J ends were trimmed by 0 bases and 3 bases, with 10 bases remaining between them. The CDR3 extends over 15 amino acids. CDR3 region: CASSLGASVYNEQFF. The CDR3, as DNA: TGTGCCAGCAGCTTGGGGGCTTCGGTCTACAATGAGCAGTTCTTC.

The genes are TRBV28 and TRBJ2-7, with TRBD1 matching 8 bases. Germline CDR1 and CDR2: MDHEN and SYDVKM. The CDR3 consists of 12 residues. The CDR3 DNA reads TGTGGAACAGGGGGTAGAACCTACGAGCAGTACTTC. It yields the protein CGTGGRTYEQYF.

The chain combines TRBV28 with TRBJ2-5; 13 positions agree with TRBD2. The CDR3 extends over 15 amino acids. V shed 8 bases and J 6 bases; nucleotides not matched to a gene: 9. Germline loops: CDR1 MDHEN, CDR2 SYDVKM. CDR3 loop: CASGRTSGSSKTQYF. In DNA, the CDR3 is TGTGCCAGCGGCCGGACTAGCGGGAGTTCGAAGACCCAGTACTTC.

In its sample, this clone was seen once. This chain's CDR3 is CASSLRQTGLGETQYF. Written as DNA, the CDR3 is TGTGCCAGCAGCTTAAGGCAGACAGGGCTGGGGGAGACCCAGTACTTC. The V call is TRBV13, the J call TRBJ2-5; 7 nucleotides match TRBD1. The CDR3 totals 16 residues. The V segment lost 2 bases and the J segment 5 bases; nucleotides outside the gene matches: 11. The V gene's germline CDR1 is PRHDT and CDR2 FYEKMQ (reference sequence).

The rearrangement joins TRBV6-1 to TRBJ2-1, with 8 bases identical to TRBD2. The V gene end was trimmed by 2 bases and the J gene end by 7 bases; junction bases not matched to a gene: 10. CDR3 length: 16 residues. In germline, CDR1 is MNHNS, CDR2 SASEGT. CDR3 coding DNA: TGTGCCAGCAGTGAAAAGACCGGGAGGGCGCAGAATGAGCAGTTCTTC. It is translated as CASSEKTGRAQNEQFF.

This clone has just one count. The J gene is TRBJ2-7, the V gene TRBV6-2 or TRBV6-3; 12 bases align to TRBD2. The ends lost 4 bases at V and 0 bases at J; junction bases unmatched: 1. Looked up from germline, CDR1 is MNHEY and CDR2 is SVGEGT. The CDR3 totals 15 residues. This CDR3 is CASSSTSGSSYEQYF. The CDR3 DNA reads as TGTGCCAGCAGTTCGACTAGCGGGAGCTCCTACGAGCAGTACTTC.

This sequence joins TRBV20-1 and TRBJ2-7, with D unresolved. The CDR3 length is 11 residues. Germline values: CDR1 DFQATT, CDR2 SNEGSKA (reference sequence). Trimming removed 2 bases from V and 5 bases from J, with 7 bases in between. CDR3 DNA sequence: TGCAGTGCTAGAAATTTCAACGAGCAGTACTTC. Protein sequence: CSARNFNEQYF.

Of note for this clone: The same CDR3 also results from other DNA sequences found in this sample. This chain uses TRBV28 with TRBJ2-7; 7 positions match TRBD1. J was trimmed by 1 base and V by 4 bases; bases with no gene match: 4. In germline, CDR1 is MDHEN, CDR2 SYDVKM. The CDR3 spans 14 residues. The CDR3 sequence is CASSSPGQSYEQYF. CDR3 nucleotides: TGTGCCAGCAGTTCTCCGGGACAGTCCTACGAGCAGTACTTC.

The J gene is TRBJ2-2, the V gene TRBV2; no clear D. The ends were cut back, 4 bases at V and 4 bases at J, with 10 bases in the middle. This CDR3 is 14 amino acids long. Germline V gives CDR1 SNHLY, CDR2 FYNNEI. The chain's CDR3 is CASSGLVGTGELFF. DNA for the CDR3: TGTGCCAGCAGTGGGCTAGTGGGCACCGGGGAGCTGTTTTTT.

The chain carries TRBV27 and TRBJ1-1; 9 bases map to TRBD1. The CDR3 consists of 16 residues. After removal of 6 bases from V and 2 bases from J, the junction contained 10 bases not matched to a gene. In germline, CDR1 is MNHEY, CDR2 SMNVEV (reference sequence). DNA for the CDR3: TGTGCCAGCAGCGCGACAGGGGGTATGGCCAACACTGAAGCTTTCTTT. As protein: CASSATGGMANTEAFF.

This rearrangement joins TRBV2 to TRBJ2-3; no definite D call. Between the trimmed V and J ends, which lost 6 bases and 2 bases, there was a span of 9 bases. CDR3 length equals 13 residues. Germline loops: CDR1 SNHLY, CDR2 FYNNEI. CDR3 loop: CASRRLFTDTQYF. The CDR3 DNA sequence: TGTGCCAGCAGACGGTTATTCACAGATACGCAGTATTTT.

The chain uses TRBV18 and TRBJ1-4; D perhaps matches TRBD1 (5 bases). Germline V gives CDR1 KGHSH, CDR2 LQKENI. V lost 2 bases, J lost 0 bases, and 7 bases lay in between. This CDR3 comprises 15 residues. In DNA, the CDR3 is TGTGCCAGCTCACCAGGGGCTGCAACTAATGAAAAACTGTTTTTT. Its protein product is CASSPGAATNEKLFF.

The rearrangement links TRBV5-5 to TRBJ2-7; a weak D match, TRBD2 (5 bases). Trimming took 5 bases from V and 2 from J, leaving 17 bases between them. This CDR3 is 15 amino acids long. Per the germline V gene, CDR1 is SGHKS and CDR2 is YYEKEE (reference sequence). CDR3 nucleotides: TGTGCCAGCAGGCTAGCACTAGGGTATACCTACGAGCAGTACTTC. Its translation: CASRLALGYTYEQYF.

CDR3 in amino acids: CASGPSGPDTQYF. As DNA, the CDR3 is TGTGCCAGCGGCCCAAGTGGTCCAGATACGCAGTATTTT. The chain combines TRBV12-3 or TRBV12-4 with TRBJ2-3; D remains ambiguous. Between the trimmed V and J ends, which lost 8 bases and 4 bases, there was a span of 13 bases. The length of the CDR3 is 13 residues.

This clone occurred once. V is TRBV9 and J is TRBJ2-5; the D gene is possibly TRBD2 (7 bases). The CDR3 runs to 17 residues. Deletions cut 0 bases from V and 2 bases from J, with 17 bases between. The V gene's germline CDR1 is SGDLS and CDR2 YYNGEE. CDR3 amino acids: CASSVVGGASGQETQYF. The CDR3 DNA follows: TGTGCCAGCAGCGTAGTTGGGGGGGCGTCGGGGCAAGAGACCCAGTACTTC.

The chain uses TRBV7-8 and TRBJ1-2; TRBD1 is a possible D gene (6 bases). Per germline, CDR1 SGHVS and CDR2 FQNEAQ. CDR3 size: 15 residues. V was cut by 7 bases and J by 7 bases, with 22 bases left in between. CDR3 residues: CASTPRVQGRSGYTF. CDR3 DNA sequence: TGTGCCAGCACCCCCCGCGTTCAGGGGCGCTCTGGCTACACCTTC. Supplemented by reference TRBV7-8 and TRBJ1-2, the full variable domain reads GAGVSQSPRYKVAKRGQDVALRCDPISGHVSLFWYQQALGQGPEFLTYFQNEAQLDKSGLPSDRFFAERPEGSVSTLKIQRTQQEDSAVYLCASTPRVQGRSGYTFGSGTRLTVV.

V is TRBV7-9 and J is TRBJ1-2; D ambiguous. V was trimmed by 2 bases and J by 4 bases, leaving 5 bases between them. Germline V lookup: CDR1 SEHNR, CDR2 FQNEAQ (reference sequence). This CDR3 has 12 residues. DNA for the CDR3: TGTGCCAGCAGCTTACGGGTCTATGGCTACACCTTC. Protein product: CASSLRVYGYTF.